The T cell receptor (beta chain) described here comes from a study of immune characterization of retroperitoneal liposarcoma. The CDR3 loop spans 13 amino acids. The V end was cut by 5 bases, the J end by 7 bases, with 12 bases between. Germline CDR1 and CDR2: ENHRY and SYGVKD. TCRdb used MiXCR to reprocess the PCR reads, holding one entry per CDR3 protein. The table has some 1,700 distinct CDR3 sequences, about two fifths seen once. Sequenced material: tumor tissue. The chain is built from TRBV10-3 and TRBJ2-4; tentatively, D is TRBD2 (5 bases). This TCR derives from a female donor with retroperitoneal liposarcoma. In nucleotides, the CDR3 is TGTGCCATCAGTTTTGCAGGCGGGAACATTCAGTACTTC. It translates to CAISFAGGNIQYF.